These 21 T cell receptor beta chains were all obtained from the same sample, sequenced in a study of CD8+ T cells in alopecia areata. After isolation, RNA underwent reverse transcription to generate cDNA as the sequencing template. TCRdb keeps only in-frame clones here, not all; method: immunoSEQ multiplex PCR. Sampling found approximately 300,000 clones, none seen once. Cells from pooled cutaneous lymph nodes were sorted by CD4, CD8alpha, NKG2D, NKG2ACE and other markers. Sequencing used CD4+ T cells sorted from a lymph node. The source is a C3H/HeJ mouse with alopecia areata. For the strain, the MHC haplotype given is H2-k.

This clone was detected a few times. Genes and germline are mouse. The read comes to an end 4 residues before the CDR3 does, leaving the germline J gene to fill in the end. The sample contains more than one DNA sequence encoding this CDR3. V is TRBV19 and J is TRBJ1-2, with D maybe TRBD1 (6 bases). CDR3 size: 14 residues. V was cut by 3 bases and J by 0 bases, with 9 bases left in between. Germline V gene lookup returns CDR1 FNHDT and CDR2 SITEND (reference sequence). The CDR3 spells CASSRDIANSDYTF. The covered CDR3 bases are TGTGCCAGCAGTAGGGACATTGCAAACTCC.

This clone was recorded a few times. The germline and genes are mouse ones. The read halts 4 residues ahead of the CDR3 end, with the missing end drawn from the germline J gene. The same CDR3 arises from other DNA sequences in this sample as well. This chain connects TRBV31 to TRBJ1-2; 11 bases are a match to TRBD1. The CDR3 runs 15 residues. V dropped 3 bases and J dropped 0; count of bases not matched to a gene: 3. Germline V gene data show CDR1 as GKSSPN and CDR2 as SITVG. The CDR3: CAWSPGQGANSDYTF. The covered CDR3 bases are TGTGCCTGGAGCCCGGGACAGGGGGCAAACTCC.

This clone occurred a few times. This may be a read error, as it is one base from a much larger clone. Gene names are the mouse ones. Distinct nucleotide sequences in the sample also encode this CDR3. CDR3: CASRDRGDTGQLYF. The sequenced CDR3 bases are TGTGCCAGCAGGGACAGGGGAGACACCGGG. The rearrangement uses TRBV13-1 and TRBJ2-2; TRBD1 agrees at 9 bases. The CDR3 end is not reached by the read, which stops 4 residues before it; the germline J gene fills it in. The junction had 2 bases not matched to a gene; V was cut back by 5 bases and J by 3 bases. The CDR3 covers 14 residues. Per germline, CDR1 NSHNY and CDR2 SYGAGN.

A remark on this clone: All gene names here are mouse names. The read comes to an end 4 residues before the CDR3 does, leaving the germline J gene to fill in the end. The sample contains more than one DNA sequence encoding this CDR3. The chain links TRBV13-2 to TRBJ1-2; the D gene is possibly TRBD1 (5 bases). There are 13 residues in the CDR3. V was trimmed by 2 bases and J by 4 bases, leaving 9 bases between them. CDR1 and CDR2 (germline): NNHNN, SYGAGS (reference sequence). The CDR3 region is CASGDQGGSDYTF. CDR3 DNA, as far as it was read: TGTGCCAGCGGTGACCAGGGTGGCTCC.

As for this clone: The gene symbols are mouse symbols. The read is 4 residues too short to cover the CDR3 end, so that end is filled in from the germline J gene. The chain joins TRBV13-3 to TRBJ1-2; D possibly corresponds to TRBD1 (5 bases). The CDR3 spans 12 residues. The germline CDR1 and CDR2 sequences are NNHDY and SYVADS. The CDR3 DNA, read in part, is TGTGCCAGCAGCTCACTGGGGGAC. Its translation is CASSSLGD. The whole CDR3 protein is CASSSLGDDYTF.

This clone was counted only a few times. The gene names given are mouse names. The CDR3 end falls 4 residues outside the read, so it is completed with the germline J gene. V usage is TRBV19 and J usage is TRBJ2-7; 7 bases are shared with TRBD1. V gave up 2 bases and J gave up 3 bases; unmatched junction bases: 5. The CDR3 is made up of 14 amino acids. Germline values: CDR1 FNHDT, CDR2 SITEND (reference sequence). The CDR3 protein is CASSIRDRLYEQYF. The CDR3 bases that were read are TGTGCCAGCAGTATCCGGGACAGACTCTAT.

Comments on this clone: The listed genes are named as in mouse. The read is 4 residues too short to cover the CDR3 end, so that end is filled in from the germline J gene. This CDR3 is also generated by other DNA sequences in the sample. V gene TRBV1 combines with J gene TRBJ1-1, with D unclear. The CDR3 length is 12 residues. Germline CDR1 and CDR2: NSQYPW and LRSPGD (reference sequence). The covered CDR3 bases are TGCACCTGCAGTGCACGTCAGACA. Its translation is CTCSARQT. Given in full, the CDR3 is CTCSARQTEVFF.

A word on this clone: Gene names are the mouse ones. The missing CDR3 end, 4 residues past where the read stops, is filled in from the germline J gene. This chain joins TRBV13-3 and TRBJ2-1; weak D call: TRBD1 (5 bases). Germline lookup yields CDR1 NNHDY and CDR2 SYVADS. The CDR3 consists of 14 residues. The V and J ends lost 2 bases and 5 bases respectively, with 11 bases between them. The CDR3 loop is CASSDREGNAEQFF. CDR3 bases read: TGTGCCAGCAGTGACAGGGAGGGAAATGCT.

Concerning this clone: Genes and germline come from the mouse. The read ends 4 residues early relative to the CDR3; the germline J gene fills the gap. The chain joins TRBV19 to TRBJ2-3; TRBD2 matches 8 bases. CDR1 is FNHDT, CDR2 SITEND, per germline (reference sequence). V was pared by 4 bases and J by 0 bases, with 7 bases of the junction left unmatched. The CDR3 contains 16 residues. The part of the CDR3 DNA that was read is TGTGCCAGCAGTCCCTGGACTGGGTCTAGTGCAGAA. Translated, it gives CASSPWTGSSAE. The CDR3 as a whole reads CASSPWTGSSAETLYF.

Note on this clone: Gene names are the mouse ones. The CDR3 end lies 4 residues beyond the end of the read and is filled in from the germline J gene. The chain couples TRBV19 to TRBJ2-7; 9 positions match TRBD1. Germline lookup yields CDR1 FNHDT and CDR2 SITEND (reference sequence). The CDR3 sequence is 15 residues long. The sequenced CDR3 bases are TGTGCCAGCAGTTTATCCGGGACAGGGCCTTAT. It translates to CASSLSGTGPY. Given in full, the CDR3 is CASSLSGTGPYEQYF.

Of note for this clone: The genes and germline here are from mouse. The read finishes 4 residues shy of the CDR3 end, and the germline J gene is used to complete it. This chain connects TRBV13-3 to TRBJ2-1; 10 nucleotides align to TRBD2. After removal of 5 bases from V and 4 bases from J, the junction contained 6 bases not matched to a gene. Per the germline V gene, CDR1 is NNHDY and CDR2 is SYVADS. The CDR3 sequence is 15 residues long. CDR3 DNA, as far as it was read: TGTGCCAGCAGAAGCTGGGGGGGCCGGTATGCT. Its protein product is CASRSWGGRYA. The whole CDR3 protein reads CASRSWGGRYAEQFF.

To note about this clone: Gene names are the mouse ones. The read ends 4 residues early relative to the CDR3; the germline J gene fills the gap. The chain joins TRBV29 to TRBJ1-1; TRBD1 agrees at 8 bases. Germline V lookup: CDR1 MSHET, CDR2 SYDVDS. This CDR3 is built from 12 residues. J lost 3 bases, V lost 9 bases, and 3 bases had no gene match. The CDR3 is CASGTGDTEVFF. The DNA read from the CDR3 is TGTGCTAGTGGGACAGGAGACACA. The whole variable domain, filled in from reference TRBV29 and TRBJ1-1, reads DMKVTQMPRYLIKRMGENVLLECGQDMSHETMYWYRQDPGLGLQLIYISYDVDSNSEGDIPKGYRVSRKKREHFSLILDSAKTNQTSVYFCASGTGDTEVFFGKGTRLTVV.

This clone was seen a few times. These gene names are mouse names. With the read ending 4 residues before the CDR3 end, the germline J gene is used to fill in that end. The rearrangement links TRBV19 to TRBJ2-7; D is perhaps TRBD1 (6 bases). CDR1 and CDR2 from the germline V gene are FNHDT and SITEND (reference sequence). This CDR3 spans 13 amino acids. CDR3 protein: CASRLAGVDEQYF. Partial CDR3 DNA: TGTGCCAGCAGACTGGCAGGGGTGGAT. Drawing the rest from reference TRBV19 and TRBJ2-7, the complete variable domain is GGIITQTPKFLIGQEGQKLTLKCQQNFNHDTMYWYRQDSGKGLRLIYYSITENDLQKGDLSEGYDASREKKSSFSLTVTSAQKNEMAVFLCASRLAGVDEQYFGPGTRLTVL.

In the case of this clone: The gene names given are mouse names. Read data end 4 residues before the CDR3 end; the end is taken from the germline J gene. V usage is TRBV29 and J usage is TRBJ1-2; D is possibly TRBD1 (6 bases). Germline CDR1 reads MSHET; CDR2 reads SYDVDS. The CDR3 spans 10 residues. CDR3 sequence: CGTANSDYTF. Incomplete CDR3 DNA: TGTGGGACAGCAAACTCC.

A word on this clone: Each gene name is a mouse one. The read terminates 4 residues before the CDR3 end, so the remaining end is supplied by the germline J gene. The chain is built from TRBV1 and TRBJ2-5, with 10 bases matching TRBD2. Losses at the gene ends were 5 bases for V and 2 bases for J; bases not matched to a gene: 4. The CDR3 runs to 15 residues. Germline V CDR1 and CDR2: NSQYPW, LRSPGD (reference sequence). CDR3 DNA, as far as it was read: TGCACCTGCAGTCCTGGGGGGGCTCTCCAAGAC. Translated, it gives CTCSPGGALQD. The full CDR3 reads CTCSPGGALQDTQYF.

Turning to this clone: Germline and genes here are mouse. Read coverage stops 4 residues before the CDR3 terminus; the germline J gene supplies the remainder. The chain combines TRBV5 with TRBJ2-5; TRBD2 matches at 9 bases. Per germline, CDR1 LGHNA and CDR2 YNLKQL (reference sequence). V lost 4 bases, J lost 0 bases, and 8 bases stayed unmatched. The CDR3 runs to 17 residues. CDR3 DNA (partial): TGTGCCAGCAGCCTCTCCGGGACTGGGAATAACCAAGAC. Translated, it gives CASSLSGTGNNQD. The whole CDR3 sequence reads CASSLSGTGNNQDTQYF.

There are a few counts of this clone. Genes and germline are mouse. The read finishes 4 residues shy of the CDR3 end, and the germline J gene is used to complete it. This same CDR3 is encoded by further DNA sequences in the sample. The gene calls are TRBV5 and TRBJ2-3, with D possibly being TRBD1 or TRBD2 (6 bases each). The CDR3 runs 14 residues. Trimming stripped 1 base from V and 1 base from J, with 6 bases between. The germline V gene encodes CDR1 LGHNA and CDR2 YNLKQL (reference sequence). CDR3: CASSQGGRAETLYF. CDR3 DNA (partial): TGTGCCAGCAGCCAAGGGGGGCGTGCAGAA.

This clone was detected a few times. Here the gene names and germline are mouse. The CDR3 goes on 4 residues after the read ends, and that part is filled in from the germline J gene. The V call is TRBV19, the J call TRBJ1-2; TRBD1 aligns across 9 bases. The germline gives CDR1 FNHDT, CDR2 SITEND (reference sequence). The CDR3 is 13 residues long. The CDR3 DNA, read in part, is TGTGCCAGCAGTATGGGACAGGGAGAC. The encoded protein is CASSMGQGD. The CDR3 reads in full as CASSMGQGDDYTF.

This clone was detected a few times. Gene names and germline match the mouse. Read data end 4 residues before the CDR3 end; the end is taken from the germline J gene. The chain couples TRBV19 to TRBJ2-1, with D perhaps TRBD2 (6 bases). Germline V gene sequence: CDR1 FNHDT, CDR2 SITEND (reference sequence). Trimming shortened V by 4 bases and J by 3 bases, and 14 bases separated the two germline ends. The CDR3 length is 15 residues. CDR3 loop: CASSPLWGPYAEQFF. The part of the CDR3 DNA that was read is TGTGCCAGCAGTCCTCTCTGGGGCCCCTATGCT.

Notes on this clone: Gene names refer to mouse genes. The read halts 4 residues ahead of the CDR3 end, with the missing end drawn from the germline J gene. This rearrangement joins TRBV12-1 to TRBJ2-5; 10 positions match TRBD2. Germline CDR1 is SGHSN and CDR2 is HYEKVE. CDR3 length: 17 residues. The CDR3 sequence: CASSLSRDWGLYDTQYF. CDR3 bases read: TGTGCCAGCTCTCTGTCCCGGGACTGGGGCCTTTATGAC.

This clone has just a few counts. Gene and germline names: mouse. The read falls 4 residues short of the CDR3 end, and the missing part is taken from the germline J gene. V usage is TRBV19 and J usage is TRBJ2-3; TRBD1 matches at 7 bases. The junction had 3 bases not matched to a gene; V was cut back by 5 bases and J by 3 bases. Germline CDR1 and CDR2: FNHDT and SITEND (reference sequence). The CDR3 extends over 13 amino acids. The CDR3 loop is CASRSDRAETLYF. CDR3 DNA (partial): TGTGCCAGCAGATCGGACAGGGCAGAA. Full variable domain (remainder filled in from reference TRBV19 and TRBJ2-3): GGIITQTPKFLIGQEGQKLTLKCQQNFNHDTMYWYRQDSGKGLRLIYYSITENDLQKGDLSEGYDASREKKSSFSLTVTSAQKNEMAVFLCASRSDRAETLYFGSGTRLTVL.